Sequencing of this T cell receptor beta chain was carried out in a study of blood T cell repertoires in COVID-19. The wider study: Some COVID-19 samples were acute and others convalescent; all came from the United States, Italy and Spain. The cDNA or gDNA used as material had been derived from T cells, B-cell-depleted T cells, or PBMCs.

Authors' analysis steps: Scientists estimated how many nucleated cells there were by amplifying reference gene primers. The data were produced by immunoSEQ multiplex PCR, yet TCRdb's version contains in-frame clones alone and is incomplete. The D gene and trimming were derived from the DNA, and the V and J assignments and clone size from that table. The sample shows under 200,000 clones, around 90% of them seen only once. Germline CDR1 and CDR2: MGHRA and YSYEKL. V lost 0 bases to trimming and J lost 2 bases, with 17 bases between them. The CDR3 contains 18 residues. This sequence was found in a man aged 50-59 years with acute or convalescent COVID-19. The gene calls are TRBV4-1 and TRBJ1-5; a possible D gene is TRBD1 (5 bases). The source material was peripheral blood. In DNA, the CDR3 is TGCGCCAGCAGCCAAGATCTTAGGGTTGGGGCGGGCAATCAGCCCCAGCATTTT. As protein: CASSQDLRVGAGNQPQHF.